The next 13 T cell receptor beta chains were all read from a single sample in a study of human T cells and chemical hapten exposure. Time point here: patch test 1, 2 weeks after DPC sensitization. Treatment specified: therapeutic diphenylcyclopropenone sensitization with weekly scalp DPC. MiXCR, applied by TCRdb to the RACE reads, yields one record per CDR3 protein. The sample consists of about 380,000 distinct CDR3 sequences, around 4.8% of them appearing once. Source: whole blood, taken in connection with sensitization to the hapten diphenylcyclopropenone (DPC). These TCRs come from a woman in her fifties or sixties with alopecia areata. Some clones in this sample may be carry-over from other donors' samples.

This clonotype was counted ten times or more. The chain carries TRBV13 and TRBJ2-3; D gene uncertain. There are 12 residues in the CDR3. Trimming stripped 5 bases from V and 5 bases from J, with 8 bases between. Germline V CDR1 and CDR2: PRHDT, FYEKMQ (reference sequence). CDR3 sequence: CASSTRIDTQYF. In DNA form, the CDR3 reads TGTGCCAGCAGCACCCGGATAGATACGCAGTATTTT. Together with reference TRBV13 and TRBJ2-3, the CDR3 gives the full variable domain: AAGVIQSPRHLIKEKRETATLKCYPIPRHDTVYWYQQGPGQDPQFLISFYEKMQSDKGSIPDRFSAQQFSDYHSELNMSSLELGDSALYFCASSTRIDTQYFGPGTRLTVL.

This clonotype was observed many times. V usage is TRBV12-3 or TRBV12-4 and J usage is TRBJ1-5; 10 positions match TRBD1. The V gene end was trimmed by 4 bases and the J gene end by 2 bases; junction bases not matched to a gene: 11. The CDR3 runs 18 residues. The CDR3 reads CASSSSRDRGVGNQPQHF. CDR3 nucleotide sequence: TGTGCCAGCAGTTCGTCCCGGGACAGGGGAGTTGGCAATCAGCCCCAGCATTTT.

The chain has TRBV20-1 and TRBJ2-7; D gene unclear. The CDR3 totals 11 residues. V shed 5 bases and J shed 3 bases, with 8 bases lying between them. Looked up from germline, CDR1 is DFQATT and CDR2 is SNEGSKA (reference sequence). The CDR3 loop reads CSAVDGYEQYF. Written as DNA, the CDR3 is TGCAGTGCTGTAGACGGCTACGAGCAGTACTTC.

This clonotype was detected many times. J is TRBJ1-1 and V is TRBV6-1; D might be TRBD1 (5 bases). The CDR3 spans 13 residues. In germline, CDR1 is MNHNS, CDR2 SASEGT. The V and J ends lost 1 base and 10 bases respectively, with 13 bases between them. The DNA of the CDR3 is TGTGCCAGCAGTGAAGACGCAGGGTCGCGAGCTTTCTTT. Translated: CASSEDAGSRAFF.

This clonotype has ten or more counts. This sequence joins TRBV15 and TRBJ1-2; D gene uncertain. CDR3 length equals 18 residues. CDR1 LNHNV and CDR2 YYDKDF come from the germline V gene (reference sequence). Trimming cost V 0 bases and J 0 bases, with 17 bases left between them. CDR3 bases: TGTGCCACCAGCAGAGATTATGCCAGGCAGCCCTCTAACTATGGCTACACCTTC. Translated, it gives CATSRDYARQPSNYGYTF.

Remarks on this clonotype: A much larger clone lies a single base off, so this may be a read error. The J gene is TRBJ2-1, the V gene TRBV19; maybe TRBD2 (5 bases). CDR3 length: 12 amino acids. Trimming removed 7 bases at V and 9 bases at J, with 13 bases between. Per germline, CDR1 LNHDA and CDR2 SQIVND (reference sequence). DNA for the CDR3: TGTGCCAGTAATCAAGCGGTAGTTGAGCAGTTCTTC. Encoded protein: CASNQAVVEQFF. Filled out from reference TRBV19 and TRBJ2-1, the complete variable domain reads DGGITQSPKYLFRKEGQNVTLSCEQNLNHDAMYWYRQDPGQGLRLIYYSQIVNDFQKGDIAEGYSVSREKKESFPLTVTSAQKNPTAFYLCASNQAVVEQFFGPGTRLTVL.

This clonotype was observed many times. The chain employs TRBV12-3 or TRBV12-4 and TRBJ1-5; 9 positions match TRBD1. There are 16 residues in the CDR3. The ends lost 4 bases at V and 5 bases at J; junction bases unmatched: 9. CDR3 in amino acids: CASSSEGTGWDQPQHF. CDR3 nucleotides: TGTGCCAGCAGTTCCGAAGGGACAGGGTGGGATCAGCCCCAGCATTTT.

The chain joins TRBV4-2 to TRBJ2-2; a possible D gene is TRBD2 (5 bases). CDR3 size: 15 residues. V lost 5 bases and J 0 bases, leaving 10 bases between the germline ends. The germline gives CDR1 LGHNA, CDR2 YNFKEQ. In DNA form, the CDR3 reads TGTGCCAGCAGCTACGGACTGACGAACACCGGGGAGCTGTTTTTT. It translates to CASSYGLTNTGELFF.

This clonotype was detected ten times or more. The V gene is TRBV10-2, the J gene TRBJ2-1, with TRBD2 matching over 11 bases. The J segment lost 4 bases and the V segment lost 6 bases, leaving 5 bases of the junction unmatched. The CDR3 has 15 residues. Germline CDR1 reads WSHSY; CDR2 reads SAAADI. The CDR3 reads CASSLAGGLYNEQFF. CDR3 nucleotides: TGCGCCAGCAGCCTAGCGGGGGGACTGTACAATGAGCAGTTCTTC.

This clonotype was found a few times. The V gene is TRBV28, the J gene TRBJ2-3, with D perhaps matching TRBD1 (6 bases). Looked up from germline, CDR1 is MDHEN and CDR2 is SYDVKM. V shed 8 bases and J shed 2 bases, with 8 bases lying between them. This CDR3 has 12 residues. CDR3 nucleotides: TGTGCCAGCTACAGGGACACAGATACGCAGTATTTT. Translating gives CASYRDTDTQYF.

This clonotype showed up many times. The chain is built from TRBV12-3 or TRBV12-4 and TRBJ2-1; 13 bases fit TRBD2. The CDR3 contains 14 residues. The V gene end was trimmed by 6 bases and the J gene end by 10 bases; junction bases not matched to a gene: 6. The CDR3 loop is CASRPGLAGKEQFF. DNA of the CDR3: TGTGCCAGCAGACCGGGACTAGCGGGAAAAGAGCAGTTCTTC.

This sequence joins TRBV6-5 and TRBJ2-3, with a tentative D call TRBD1 (5 bases). The CDR3 totals 15 residues. Trimming took 2 bases from V and 2 from J, leaving 11 bases between them. CDR1 and CDR2 from the germline V gene are MNHEY and SVGAGI. The CDR3 bases are TGTGCCAGCAGTTACAAGGGGTTGAACACAGATACGCAGTATTTT. Amino acid sequence: CASSYKGLNTDTQYF.

This clonotype was counted many times. This chain uses TRBV20-1 with TRBJ2-7, with 10 bases fitting TRBD1. J gave up 4 bases and V 3 bases, and 3 bases lay outside the gene matches. CDR1 is DFQATT and CDR2 is SNEGSKA in the germline V gene (reference sequence). The CDR3 loop spans 13 amino acids. Here the CDR3 reads CSARGGQGYEQYF. CDR3 in DNA: TGCAGTGCTAGGGGGGGACAGGGGTACGAGCAGTACTTC.